This T cell receptor (beta chain) was found in a study of cytomegalovirus exposure and HLA in healthy donors. Study at large: Of all 400 or so donors who were genotyped, about 80% belonged to the Caucasian-associated ancestry cluster.

The CDR3 sequence is 13 residues long. V was cut by 7 bases and J by 11 bases, with 20 bases left in between. CDR1 is GTSNPN and CDR2 is SVGIG in the germline V gene (reference sequence). Study-wide results and caveats: In vitro assays verified that a few CMV-associated chains recognized CMV antigens specifically. It has been reported that TCR beta sequences accurately predicted the HLA-A and HLA-B alleles of most subjects.

This clone has only a few counts. The antigen remains unidentified. Vbeta (60) and Jbeta (13) primers were used in the PCR. Measured with immunoSEQ multiplex PCR; TCRdb has only the in-frame clones, and not every one. Of about 97,000 clones listed, around 63% are singletons. This chain links TRBV30 with TRBJ1-4; a possible D gene is TRBD1 (5 bases). Sequencing input: PBMCs. This TCR derives from a human donor in good health. The CDR3 DNA reads TGTGCCTCACCCGGGTCTCAATCAGGGAAACTGTTTTTT. Translated: CASPGSQSGKLFF.